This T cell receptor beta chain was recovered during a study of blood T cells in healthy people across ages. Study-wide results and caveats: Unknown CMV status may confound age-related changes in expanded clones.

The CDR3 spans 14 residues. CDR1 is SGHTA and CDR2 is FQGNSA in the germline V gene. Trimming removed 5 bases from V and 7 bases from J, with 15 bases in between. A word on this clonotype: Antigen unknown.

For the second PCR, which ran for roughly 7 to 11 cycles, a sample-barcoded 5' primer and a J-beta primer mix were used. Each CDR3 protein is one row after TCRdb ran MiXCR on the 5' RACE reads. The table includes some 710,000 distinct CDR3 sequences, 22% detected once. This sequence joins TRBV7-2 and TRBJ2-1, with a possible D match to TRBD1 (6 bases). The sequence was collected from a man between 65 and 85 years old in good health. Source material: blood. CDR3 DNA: TGTGCCAGCAGCCCGAGGGCAGGGGAGAATGAGCAGTTCTTC. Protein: CASSPRAGENEQFF.